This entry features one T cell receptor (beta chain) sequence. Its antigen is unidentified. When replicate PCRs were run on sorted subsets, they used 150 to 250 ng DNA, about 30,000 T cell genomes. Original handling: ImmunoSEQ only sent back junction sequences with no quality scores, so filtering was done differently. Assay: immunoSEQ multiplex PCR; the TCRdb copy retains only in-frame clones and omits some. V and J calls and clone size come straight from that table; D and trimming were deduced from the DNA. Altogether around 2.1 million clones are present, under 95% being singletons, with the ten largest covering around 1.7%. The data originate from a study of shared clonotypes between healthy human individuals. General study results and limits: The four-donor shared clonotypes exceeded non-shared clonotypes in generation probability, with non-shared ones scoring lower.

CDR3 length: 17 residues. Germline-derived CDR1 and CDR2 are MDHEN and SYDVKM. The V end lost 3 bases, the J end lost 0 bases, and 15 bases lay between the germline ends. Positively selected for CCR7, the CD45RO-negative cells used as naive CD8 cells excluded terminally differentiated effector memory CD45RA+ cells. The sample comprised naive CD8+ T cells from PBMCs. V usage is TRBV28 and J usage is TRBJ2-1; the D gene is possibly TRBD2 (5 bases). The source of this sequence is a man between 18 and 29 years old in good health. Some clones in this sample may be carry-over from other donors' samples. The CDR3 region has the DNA TGTGCCAGCAGTTTGGAGGTTGGCGGCAGCTCCTACAATGAGCAGTTCTTC. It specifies CASSLEVGGSSYNEQFF.